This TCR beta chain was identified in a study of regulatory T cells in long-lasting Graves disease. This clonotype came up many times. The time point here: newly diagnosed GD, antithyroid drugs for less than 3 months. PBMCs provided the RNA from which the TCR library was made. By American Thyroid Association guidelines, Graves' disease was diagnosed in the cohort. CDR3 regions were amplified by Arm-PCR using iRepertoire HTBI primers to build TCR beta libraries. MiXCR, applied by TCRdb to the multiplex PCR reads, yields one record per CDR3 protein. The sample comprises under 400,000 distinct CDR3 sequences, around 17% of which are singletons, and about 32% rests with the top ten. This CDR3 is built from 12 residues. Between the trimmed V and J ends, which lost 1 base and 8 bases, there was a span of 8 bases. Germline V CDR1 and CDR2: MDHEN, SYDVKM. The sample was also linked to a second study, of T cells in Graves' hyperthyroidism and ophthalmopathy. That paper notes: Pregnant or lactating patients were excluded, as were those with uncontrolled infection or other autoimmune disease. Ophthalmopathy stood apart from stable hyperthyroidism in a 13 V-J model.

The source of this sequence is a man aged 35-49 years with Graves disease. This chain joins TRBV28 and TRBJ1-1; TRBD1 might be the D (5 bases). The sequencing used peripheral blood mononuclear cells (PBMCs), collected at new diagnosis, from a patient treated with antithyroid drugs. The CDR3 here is CASSLFEGEAFF. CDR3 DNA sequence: TGTGCCAGCAGTTTATTCGAGGGGGAAGCTTTCTTT.